This TCR beta chain was identified during a study of T cells in Graves' hyperthyroidism and ophthalmopathy. Broader study findings: A model built on 13 V-J features separated ophthalmopathy from stable hyperthyroidism.

The V end lost 3 bases, the J end lost 3 bases, and 2 bases lay between the germline ends. Germline V lookup: CDR1 LGHNT, CDR2 FRNRAP. The CDR3 extends over 11 amino acids. In this sample, this clonotype turned up many times. The antigen is not known. What was amplified from RNA transcripts were TCR beta CDR3 regions. The HTBI primer set was used in a first-round RT-PCR of the TCR CDR3. MiXCR, applied by TCRdb to the multiplex PCR reads, yields one record per CDR3 protein. This repertoire shows hundreds of thousands of distinct CDR3 sequences, around 19% found once; its top ten account for 15% to 20%. The rearrangement links TRBV12-5 to TRBJ1-1; D unclear. The receptor comes from a woman between 45 and 60 years old with Graves' hyperthyroidism that later progressed to Graves' ophthalmopathy. The source material was blood. This CDR3 reads CASGFDTEAFF. CDR3 DNA: TGTGCTAGTGGTTTTGACACTGAAGCTTTCTTT.